This T cell receptor beta chain is drawn from a study of cytomegalovirus exposure and HLA in healthy donors. Overall study findings and caveats: Reports indicate that TCR beta sequences accurately predicted the HLA-A and HLA-B alleles of most subjects. It was taken for granted in presence/absence analyses that sequencing depth across donors was roughly uniform.

From germline, CDR1 is MNHEY and CDR2 SVGAGI. This CDR3 is 14 amino acids long. J gave up 0 bases and V 6 bases, and 4 bases lay outside the gene matches. 13 Jbeta primers and 60 Vbeta primers were used for the PCR. Assay used: immunoSEQ multiplex PCR; TCRdb lists only in-frame clones, some missing. The record lists around 140,000 clones, of which the ten most abundant hold about 1.6%. Details on this clone: As yet, its antigen is unknown.

The chain links TRBV6-5 to TRBJ1-1; 7 bases line up with TRBD1. Sequencing was performed on PBMCs. The TCR sequence derives from a woman between 40 and 50 years old in good health and CMV-seronegative. The CDR3: CASRTTGVNTEAFF. For the CDR3, the DNA is TGTGCCAGCAGAACAACAGGGGTGAACACTGAAGCTTTCTTT.